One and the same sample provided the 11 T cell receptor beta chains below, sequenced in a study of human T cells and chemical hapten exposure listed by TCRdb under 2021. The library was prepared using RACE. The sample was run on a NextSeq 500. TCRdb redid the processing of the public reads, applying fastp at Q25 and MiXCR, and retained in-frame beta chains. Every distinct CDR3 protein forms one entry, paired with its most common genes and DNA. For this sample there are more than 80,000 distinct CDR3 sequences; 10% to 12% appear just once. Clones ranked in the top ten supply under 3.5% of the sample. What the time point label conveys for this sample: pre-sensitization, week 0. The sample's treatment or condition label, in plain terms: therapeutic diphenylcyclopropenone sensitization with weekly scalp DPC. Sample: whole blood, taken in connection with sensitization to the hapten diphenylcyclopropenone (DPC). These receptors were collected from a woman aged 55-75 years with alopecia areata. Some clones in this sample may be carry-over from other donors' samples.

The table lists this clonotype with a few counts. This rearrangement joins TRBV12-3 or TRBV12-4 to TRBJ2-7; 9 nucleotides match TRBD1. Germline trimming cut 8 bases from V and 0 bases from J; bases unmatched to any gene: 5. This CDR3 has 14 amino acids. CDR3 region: CASFRQGGSYEQYF. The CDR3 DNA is TGTGCCAGCTTCAGACAGGGGGGCTCCTACGAGCAGTACTTC.

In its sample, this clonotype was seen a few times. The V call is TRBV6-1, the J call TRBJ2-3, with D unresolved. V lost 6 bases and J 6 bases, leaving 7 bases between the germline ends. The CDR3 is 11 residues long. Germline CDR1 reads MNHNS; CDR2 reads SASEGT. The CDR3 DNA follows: TGTGCCAGCAGCCCTTGGGATACGCAGTATTTT. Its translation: CASSPWDTQYF.

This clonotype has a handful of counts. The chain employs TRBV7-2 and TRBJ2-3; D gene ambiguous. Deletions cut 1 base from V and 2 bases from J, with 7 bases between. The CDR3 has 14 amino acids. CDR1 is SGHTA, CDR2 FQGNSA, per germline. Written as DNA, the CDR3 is TGTGCCAGCAGCTTAGTCGGCCTCACAGATACGCAGTATTTT. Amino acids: CASSLVGLTDTQYF. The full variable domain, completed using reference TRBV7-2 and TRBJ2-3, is GAGVSQSPSNKVTEKGKDVELRCDPISGHTALYWYRQSLGQGLEFLIYFQGNSAPDKSGLPSDRFSAERTGGSVSTLTIQRTQQEDSAVYLCASSLVGLTDTQYFGPGTRLTVL.

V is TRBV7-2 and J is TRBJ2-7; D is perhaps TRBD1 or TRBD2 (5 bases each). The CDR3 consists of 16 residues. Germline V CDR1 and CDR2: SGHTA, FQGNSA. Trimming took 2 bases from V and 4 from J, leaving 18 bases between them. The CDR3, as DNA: TGTGCCAGCAGCTTATTTCCGGGACCCTCAAATTACGAGCAGTACTTC. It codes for CASSLFPGPSNYEQYF.

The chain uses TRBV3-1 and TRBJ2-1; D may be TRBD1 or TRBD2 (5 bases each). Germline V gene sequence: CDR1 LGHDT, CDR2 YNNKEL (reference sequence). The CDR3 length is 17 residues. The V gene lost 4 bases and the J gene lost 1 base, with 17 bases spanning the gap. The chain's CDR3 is CASSPEKGEPSYNEQFF. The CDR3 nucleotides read TGTGCCAGCAGCCCAGAGAAAGGGGAGCCTTCCTACAATGAGCAGTTCTTC.

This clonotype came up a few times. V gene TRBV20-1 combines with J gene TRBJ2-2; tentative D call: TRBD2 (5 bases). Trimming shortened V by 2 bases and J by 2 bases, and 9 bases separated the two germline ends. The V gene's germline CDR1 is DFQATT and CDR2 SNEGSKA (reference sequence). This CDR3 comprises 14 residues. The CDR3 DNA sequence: TGCAGTGCTAGACGGGGAAGTAACACCGGGGAGCTGTTTTTT. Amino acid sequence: CSARRGSNTGELFF.

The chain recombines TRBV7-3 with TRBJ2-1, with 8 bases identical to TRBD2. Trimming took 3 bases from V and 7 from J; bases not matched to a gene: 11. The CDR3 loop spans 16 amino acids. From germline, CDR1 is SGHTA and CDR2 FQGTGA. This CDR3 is CASSFTVGTSLNEQFF. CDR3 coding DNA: TGTGCCAGCAGCTTTACCGTGGGGACTAGTTTAAATGAGCAGTTCTTC.

The CDR3 DNA sequence: TGTGCCAGCAGTCTCGCCGGGACTAGTGGCGAGACCCAGTACTTC. It codes for CASSLAGTSGETQYF. The rearrangement uses TRBV4-2 and TRBJ2-5; 8 nucleotides match TRBD2. CDR1 is LGHNA, CDR2 YNFKEQ, per germline. The CDR3 contains 15 residues. J gave up 5 bases and V 6 bases, and 11 bases lay outside the gene matches.

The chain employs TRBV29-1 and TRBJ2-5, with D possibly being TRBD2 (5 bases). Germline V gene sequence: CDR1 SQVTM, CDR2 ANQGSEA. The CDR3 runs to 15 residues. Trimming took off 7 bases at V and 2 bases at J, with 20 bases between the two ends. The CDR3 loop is CSAGETSTGQETQYF. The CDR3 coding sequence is TGCAGCGCCGGGGAAACATCCACCGGTCAAGAGACCCAGTACTTC.

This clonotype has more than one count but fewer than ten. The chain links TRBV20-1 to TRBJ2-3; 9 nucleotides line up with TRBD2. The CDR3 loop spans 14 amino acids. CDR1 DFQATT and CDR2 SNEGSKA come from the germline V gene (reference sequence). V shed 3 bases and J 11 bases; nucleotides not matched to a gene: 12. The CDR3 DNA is TGCAGTGCTAGTGGTCTAGCGGGGACGTTTGGGCAGTATTTT. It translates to CSASGLAGTFGQYF.

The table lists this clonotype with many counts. CDR3: CATSDLRNEQFF. The CDR3 nucleotides read TGTGCCACCAGTGATTTACGGAATGAGCAGTTCTTC. The genes are TRBV24-1 and TRBJ2-1; D is undetermined. The CDR3 contains 12 residues. Trimming removed 1 base at V and 7 bases at J, with 4 bases between. The germline gives CDR1 KGHDR, CDR2 SFDVKD.